This TCR beta chain is from a study of T cell responses to AZD1222 COVID-19 vaccine. Findings of the study overall: Unmutated variant regions are reportedly targeted by nearly half of spike-specific TCRs. At 160-218 and 743-854, vaccine-associated CD4 TCRs were dominant, and they spanned spike.

A note on this clone: What it binds is not known.

Assay: immunoSEQ multiplex PCR; the TCRdb copy retains only in-frame clones and omits some. The sample has approximately 84,000 clones, around nine tenths seen once. Sequenced here: peripheral blood, sampled on day 0 of AZD1222 vaccination. This TCR derives from an adult in good health.

The CDR3: CASSLEQNTGELFF. CDR3 nucleotide sequence: TGTGCCAGCAGCCTCGAACAGAACACCGGGGAGCTGTTTTTT. V is TRBV7-9 and J is TRBJ2-2; D gene unclear. From germline, CDR1 is SEHNR and CDR2 FQNEAQ (reference sequence). V dropped 5 bases and J dropped 1 base, with 8 bases sitting between them. The CDR3 length is 14 residues.